The rows below give T cell receptor beta chains drawn from one sample of a study of cytomegalovirus exposure and HLA in healthy donors. Libraries were prepared by immunoSEQ multiplex PCR; TCRdb keeps only in-frame clonotypes and omits some of them. The sample holds 200,000 or so clones; about 90% are singletons and the top ten take roughly 0.24%. The sequenced material came from PBMCs. These receptor sequences come from a girl in the first two years of life in good health and CMV-seronegative. Each CDR3 is given with its conserved first and last residue. The order of the fields is J gene, clone size, D gene, V gene, CDR3 DNA, CDR3 protein. D genes are given only for firm matches. Some rows have no size entry. The others give once, few or many, or a class for an expanded clone.

J: TRBJ2-5
size: NA
D: TRBD1
V: TRBV19
DNA: TGTGCCAGTTCCGGGACAGGGAGGACCCAGTACTTC
CDR3: CASSGTGRTQYF

J: TRBJ1-1
size: NA
D: NA
V: TRBV4-1
DNA: TGCGCCAGCAGCCCGCGCGGTGCGCGGGGGAGAGCTTTCTTT
CDR3: CASSPRGARGRAFF

J: TRBJ1-2
size: NA
D: NA
V: TRBV5-1
DNA: TGCGCCACCCGGGACACTCTGGACTATGGCTACACCTTC
CDR3: CATRDTLDYGYTF

J: TRBJ2-7
size: once
D: TRBD1
V: TRBV5-1
DNA: TGCGCCAGCAGCCGTCAGACAGGGGTCGCCTACGAGCAGTACTTC
CDR3: CASSRQTGVAYEQYF

J: TRBJ2-7
size: NA
D: NA
V: TRBV18
DNA: TGTGCCAGCTCACCGGGGCTTGAAAAATACGAGCAGTACTTC
CDR3: CASSPGLEKYEQYF

J: TRBJ2-7
size: few
D: NA
V: TRBV29-1
DNA: TGCAGCGTTGAAGAGGGAGACTTCCACGAGCAGTACTTC
CDR3: CSVEEGDFHEQYF

J: TRBJ2-7
size: NA
D: NA
V: TRBV6-5
DNA: TGTGCCAGCAGTGGAGTAGGGAGTTCGTCCTACGAGCAGTACTTC
CDR3: CASSGVGSSSYEQYF

J: TRBJ1-5
size: NA
D: TRBD1
V: TRBV4-3
DNA: TGCGCCAGCAGCCAAGGCGTCGGGACAGGGGACCAGCCCCAGCATTTT
CDR3: CASSQGVGTGDQPQHF

J: TRBJ1-5
size: NA
D: NA
V: TRBV19
DNA: TGTGCCAGTAGACCGGGCAATCAGCCCCAGCATTTT
CDR3: CASRPGNQPQHF

J: TRBJ2-3
size: NA
D: NA
V: TRBV2
DNA: TGTGCCAGCGTCCCAGGGGTGACGAGAGATACGCAGTATTTT
CDR3: CASVPGVTRDTQYF

J: TRBJ1-3
size: NA
D: NA
V: TRBV13
DNA: TGTGCCAGCAGCTTAGGCCGGGACAACTCTGGAAACACCATATATTTT
CDR3: CASSLGRDNSGNTIYF

J: TRBJ2-7
size: NA
D: NA
V: TRBV5-1
DNA: TGCGCCAGCAGCTACGGGGTCAGGGGTTTATACGAGCAGTACTTC
CDR3: CASSYGVRGLYEQYF

J: TRBJ2-2
size: NA
D: NA
V: TRBV7-3
DNA: TGTGCCAGCAGTTACCAGGGGTTAACCGGGGAGCTGTTTTTT
CDR3: CASSYQGLTGELFF

J: TRBJ2-5
size: NA
D: TRBD2
V: TRBV30
DNA: TGTGCCGGCGGGACTAGTTTTGAGACCCAGTACTTC
CDR3: CAGGTSFETQYF

J: TRBJ2-7
size: NA
D: TRBD1
V: TRBV11-2
DNA: TGTGCCAGCAGCTTAGAACTCGTCGGGACAGCAGCCCTTTACGAGCAGTACTTC
CDR3: CASSLELVGTAALYEQYF

J: TRBJ2-3
size: NA
D: TRBD2
V: TRBV5-1
DNA: TGCGCCAGCAGCTTCTCCAGCGGGGGGTCGAATACGCAGTATTTT
CDR3: CASSFSSGGSNTQYF

J: TRBJ2-1
size: NA
D: NA
V: TRBV2
DNA: TGTGCCAGCAGGGAGCGGATATCTTACAATGAGCAGTTCTTC
CDR3: CASRERISYNEQFF

J: TRBJ1-2
size: NA
D: TRBD1
V: TRBV7-2
DNA: TGTGCCAGCAGCCTATATATCGGACAGGGGTCGCACTATGGCTACACCTTC
CDR3: CASSLYIGQGSHYGYTF

J: TRBJ2-7
size: NA
D: NA
V: TRBV6-1
DNA: TGTGCCAGTTACAGGAAACAAACCTACGGGCAGTACTTC
CDR3: CASYRKQTYGQYF

J: TRBJ1-2
size: NA
D: TRBD1
V: TRBV7-2
DNA: TGTGCCAGCAGCTCGACGAAGACGGACAGGGGGGTCAACTATGGCTACACCTTC
CDR3: CASSSTKTDRGVNYGYTF

J: TRBJ1-1
size: NA
D: NA
V: TRBV9
DNA: TGTGCCAGCAGCGTAGGACAGACCGCCCCTACTGAAGCTTTCTTT
CDR3: CASSVGQTAPTEAFF

J: TRBJ1-4
size: NA
D: NA
V: TRBV20-1
DNA: TGCAGTGCTCGACAGAATGAAAAACTGTTTTTT
CDR3: CSARQNEKLFF

J: TRBJ1-1
size: NA
D: NA
V: TRBV5-1
DNA: TGCGCCAGCAGCCAGGACACTGAAGCTTTCTTT
CDR3: CASSQDTEAFF

J: TRBJ2-5
size: NA
D: NA
V: TRBV4-1
DNA: TGCGCCAGCAGCCAACGAGAGACCCAGTACTTC
CDR3: CASSQRETQYF